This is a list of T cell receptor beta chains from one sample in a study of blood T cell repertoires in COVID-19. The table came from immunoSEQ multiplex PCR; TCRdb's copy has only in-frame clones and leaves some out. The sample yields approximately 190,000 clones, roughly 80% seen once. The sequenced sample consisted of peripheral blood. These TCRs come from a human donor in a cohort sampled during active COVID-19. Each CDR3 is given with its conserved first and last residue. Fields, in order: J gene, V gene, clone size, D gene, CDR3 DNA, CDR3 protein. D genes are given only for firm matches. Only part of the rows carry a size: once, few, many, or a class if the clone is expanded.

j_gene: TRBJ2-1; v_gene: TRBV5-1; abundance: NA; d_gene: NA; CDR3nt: TGCGCCAGCAGCTTGTCCGACAATGAGCAGTTCTTC; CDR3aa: CASSLSDNEQFF
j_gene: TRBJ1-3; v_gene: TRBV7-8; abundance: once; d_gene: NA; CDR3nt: TGTGCCAGCAGCTCCCTCGACAGACTGGGAGGAAACACCATATATTTT; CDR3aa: CASSSLDRLGGNTIYF
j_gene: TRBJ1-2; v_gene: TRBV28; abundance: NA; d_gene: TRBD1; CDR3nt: TGTGCCAGCAGTTCGACAGGGAGGCAGTATGGCTACACCTTC; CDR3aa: CASSSTGRQYGYTF
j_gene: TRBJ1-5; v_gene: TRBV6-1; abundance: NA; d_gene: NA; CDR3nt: TGTGCCAGCAGTGTAATTGCGAGGGTAACCAATCAGCCCCAGCATTTT; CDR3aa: CASSVIARVTNQPQHF
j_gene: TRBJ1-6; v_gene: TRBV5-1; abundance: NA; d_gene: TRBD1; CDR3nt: TGCGCCAGCAGCTTACAGACAGGGGATAATTCACCCCTCCACTTT; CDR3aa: CASSLQTGDNSPLHF
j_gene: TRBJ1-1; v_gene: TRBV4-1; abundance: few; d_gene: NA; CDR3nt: TGCGCCAGCAGCCACAGGAACACTGAAGCTTTCTTT; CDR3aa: CASSHRNTEAFF
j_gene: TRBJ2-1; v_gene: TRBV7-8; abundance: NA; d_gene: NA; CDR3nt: TGTGCCAGCAGCGGCGAACAGGGATATCCCTACAATGAGCAGTTCTTC; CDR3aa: CASSGEQGYPYNEQFF
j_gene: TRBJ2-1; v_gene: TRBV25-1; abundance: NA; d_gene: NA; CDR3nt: TGTGCCAGCAGGTCGGTAGGAGGGTACAATGAGCAGTTCTTC; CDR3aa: CASRSVGGYNEQFF
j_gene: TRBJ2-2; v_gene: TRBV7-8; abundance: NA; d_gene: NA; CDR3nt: TGTGCCAGCAGCCGACAGGCTCGACTAGACACCGGGGAGCTGTTTTTT; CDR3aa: CASSRQARLDTGELFF
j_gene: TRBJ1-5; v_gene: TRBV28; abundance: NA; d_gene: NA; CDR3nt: TGTGCCAGCAAGCGGTCCGGCAATCAGCCCCAGCATTTT; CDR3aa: CASKRSGNQPQHF
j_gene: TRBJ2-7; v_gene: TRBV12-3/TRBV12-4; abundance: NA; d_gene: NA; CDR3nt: TGTGCCAGCAGTCGCAACGGGTTACGAGAGCAGTACTTC; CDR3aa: CASSRNGLREQYF
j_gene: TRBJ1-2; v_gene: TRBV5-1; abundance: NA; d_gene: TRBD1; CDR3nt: TGCGCCAGCAGCTTGGGAGGACAGGGCTATGGCTACACCTTC; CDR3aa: CASSLGGQGYGYTF
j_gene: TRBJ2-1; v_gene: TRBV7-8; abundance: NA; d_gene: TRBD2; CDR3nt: TGTGCCAGCAGCTTAGAGTGGACTAGTTTAAACTACAATGAGCAGTTCTTC; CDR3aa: CASSLEWTSLNYNEQFF
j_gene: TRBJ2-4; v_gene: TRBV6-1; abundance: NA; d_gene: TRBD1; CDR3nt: TGTGCCAGCAGTGAAGAGGGGACAGGGTGGGACATTCAGTACTTC; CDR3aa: CASSEEGTGWDIQYF
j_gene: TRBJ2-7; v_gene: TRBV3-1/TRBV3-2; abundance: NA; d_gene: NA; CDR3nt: TGTGCCAGCAGCCTTCGCGGGACAGTGACTTACGAGCAGTACTTC; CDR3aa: CASSLRGTVTYEQYF
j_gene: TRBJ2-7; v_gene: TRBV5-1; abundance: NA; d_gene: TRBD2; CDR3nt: TGCGCCAGCAGCTTGGGGCTAGCGGGAATCTACGAGCAGTACTTC; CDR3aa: CASSLGLAGIYEQYF
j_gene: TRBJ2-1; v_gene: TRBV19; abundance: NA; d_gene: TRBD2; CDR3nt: TGTGCCAGTAGTATAGCGGCGGGGGGGCACAATGAGCAGTTCTTC; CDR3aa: CASSIAAGGHNEQFF
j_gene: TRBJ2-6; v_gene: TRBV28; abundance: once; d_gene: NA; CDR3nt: TGTGCCAGCAGGGGCGCTGGGGCCAACGTCCTGACTTTC; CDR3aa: CASRGAGANVLTF